Listed below are T cell receptor beta chains from one sample, sequenced in a study of cytomegalovirus exposure and HLA in healthy donors. Generated by immunoSEQ multiplex PCR, the TCRdb table keeps only in-frame clones and is missing some. This table has about 110,000 clones, about 80% appearing once. Sequenced sample: PBMCs. These TCRs come from a woman younger than 45 in good health and CMV-seropositive. Both conserved end residues are part of each CDR3. D genes are given only for firm matches. Only part of the rows carry a size: once, few, many, or a class if the clone is expanded.

TRBV5-1	TRBD1	-	TRBJ2-1	TGCGCCAGCAGCTTTTCCGGGACAGGGAAAGACAATGAGCAGTTCTTC	CASSFSGTGKDNEQFF
TRBV2	-	-	TRBJ2-4	TGTGCCAGCAGTGAAGCGCCAGGCCCCGGGGAGTACTTC	CASSEAPGPGEYF
TRBV19	-	few	TRBJ1-2	TGTGCCAGTAGTACGACCCCAGGTCGCTATGGCTACACCTTC	CASSTTPGRYGYTF
TRBV7-9	-	-	TRBJ1-1	TGTTCCAGCAGCTTAGACGTGCGTCAGGTGAACACTGAAGCTTTCTTT	CSSSLDVRQVNTEAFF
TRBV4-1	-	-	TRBJ2-7	TGCGCCAGCAGCCAAGTTCTGTCCTCCTACGAGCAGTACTTC	CASSQVLSSYEQYF
TRBV16	TRBD1	-	TRBJ1-5	TGTGCCAGCAGTCCCCGGCAACAGGGGGTTAGGCAGCCCCAGCATTTT	CASSPRQQGVRQPQHF
TRBV12-5	-	once	TRBJ1-3	TGTGCTAGTGGTTTGCTTTCTGGAAACACCATATATTTT	CASGLLSGNTIYF
TRBV27	TRBD1	-	TRBJ2-7	TGTGCCAGCAGTTACTCCGCCGGTGGACAGGGATACGAGCAGTACTTC	CASSYSAGGQGYEQYF
TRBV7-3	-	once	TRBJ2-1	TGTGCCAGCAGCTTAGCGGGACTCGCGTACGATGAGCAGTTCTTC	CASSLAGLAYDEQFF
TRBV4-1	TRBD2	-	TRBJ2-7	TGCGCCAGCAGCAACAACCCCGGACTAGTCCCGTACTTC	CASSNNPGLVPYF
TRBV30	-	-	TRBJ1-2	TGTGCCTGCCCTTACAGGGAGGGCTATGGCTACACCTTC	CACPYREGYGYTF
TRBV7-6	-	once	TRBJ1-1	TGTGCCAGCAGCTTAAACGGGAACACTGAAGCTTTCTTT	CASSLNGNTEAFF
TRBV7-6	-	-	TRBJ1-1	TGTGCCAGCACCCTCACCTTAGGGGACACTGAAGCTTTCTTT	CASTLTLGDTEAFF
TRBV27	-	-	TRBJ1-2	TGTGCCAGCAGTGAATTTCCGGGACTCCAAACGTCGTTGGGCTACACCTTC	CASSEFPGLQTSLGYTF
TRBV29-1	-	few	TRBJ1-5	TGCAGCGTTGTGTTCCAGGGTCTAAGCAATCAGCCCCAGCATTTT	CSVVFQGLSNQPQHF
TRBV11-2	-	-	TRBJ2-2	TGTGCCAGCAGTTTCCGGGACACGTATGAGATGGCCGGGGAGCTGTTTTTT	CASSFRDTYEMAGELFF